This T cell receptor beta chain originates from a study of blood T cell repertoires in COVID-19. For the study at large: Samples taken during acute and convalescent COVID-19 were collected in the United States, Italy and Spain. Nucleic acid was either cDNA or gDNA, and it came from T cells, B-cell-depleted T cells, or PBMCs.

The method was immunoSEQ multiplex PCR; TCRdb's version includes in-frame clones alone and lacks a portion of them. The sample lists under 40,000 clones, 80% to 90% occurring once. The junction had 7 bases not matched to a gene; V was cut back by 3 bases and J by 5 bases. This CDR3 has 17 amino acids. The V gene's germline CDR1 is MGHRA and CDR2 YSYEKL. This TCR was sampled from a woman of 80 years or more with active or convalescent COVID-19. Sequenced sample: peripheral blood. The rearrangement joins TRBV4-1 to TRBJ2-3; 14 bases line up with TRBD2. The CDR3 sequence: CASSHPGLAGGLDTQYF. The DNA of the CDR3 is TGCGCCAGCAGCCACCCCGGACTAGCGGGAGGTTTAGATACGCAGTATTTT.